This TCR beta chain came from a study of blood T cell repertoires in COVID-19. Overall study: Whether acute or convalescent, the COVID-19 samples came from the United States, Italy and Spain. Sample material is recorded as cDNA or gDNA derived from T cells, B-cell-depleted T cells, or PBMCs.

Germline CDR1 is ENHRY and CDR2 is SYGVKD. V lost 5 bases and J lost 4, with 11 bases in between. The CDR3 sequence is 14 residues long. Study processing details: Nucleated cell number was recorded as an estimate derived from reference gene primer amplification. The method was immunoSEQ multiplex PCR; TCRdb's version includes in-frame clones alone and lacks a portion of them. V, J and clone size are those of that table, while D and trimming were read from the DNA. The sample lists hundreds of thousands of clones, 75% to 90% occurring once. The sample consisted of peripheral blood. This chain joins TRBV10-3 and TRBJ2-2; possible D gene TRBD2, 6 bases. This receptor was obtained from a woman in her fifties or sixties with acute or convalescent COVID-19. CDR3 in amino acids: CAISPGAFTGELFF. CDR3 DNA sequence: TGTGCCATCAGTCCGGGAGCCTTCACCGGGGAGCTGTTTTTT.